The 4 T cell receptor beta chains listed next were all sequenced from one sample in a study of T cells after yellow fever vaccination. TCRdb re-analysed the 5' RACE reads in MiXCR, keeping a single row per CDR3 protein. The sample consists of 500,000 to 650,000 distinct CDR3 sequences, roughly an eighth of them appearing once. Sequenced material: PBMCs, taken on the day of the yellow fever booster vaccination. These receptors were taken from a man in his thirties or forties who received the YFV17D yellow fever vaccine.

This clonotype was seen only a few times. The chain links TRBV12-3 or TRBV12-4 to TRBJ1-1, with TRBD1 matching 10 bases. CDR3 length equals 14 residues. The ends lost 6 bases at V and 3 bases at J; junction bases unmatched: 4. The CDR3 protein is CASSQTGGYTEAFF. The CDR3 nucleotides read TGTGCCAGCAGCCAGACAGGGGGCTACACTGAAGCTTTCTTT.

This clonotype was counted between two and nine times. CDR3: CASSLEGEIGNEQFF. CDR3 sequence (DNA): TGTGCCAGCAGTTTAGAGGGGGAGATAGGTAATGAGCAGTTCTTC. The V call is TRBV12-3 or TRBV12-4, the J call TRBJ2-1; TRBD1 is a possible D gene (6 bases). CDR3 length: 15 amino acids. Trimming left V 1 base short and J 7 bases short, with 14 bases between.

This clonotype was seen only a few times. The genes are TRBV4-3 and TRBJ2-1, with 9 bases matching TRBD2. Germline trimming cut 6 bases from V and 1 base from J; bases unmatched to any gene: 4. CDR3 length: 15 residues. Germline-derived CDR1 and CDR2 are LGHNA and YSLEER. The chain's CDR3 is CASRQTSGSYNEQFF. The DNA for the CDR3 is TGCGCCAGCAGGCAGACTAGCGGTTCCTACAATGAGCAGTTCTTC.

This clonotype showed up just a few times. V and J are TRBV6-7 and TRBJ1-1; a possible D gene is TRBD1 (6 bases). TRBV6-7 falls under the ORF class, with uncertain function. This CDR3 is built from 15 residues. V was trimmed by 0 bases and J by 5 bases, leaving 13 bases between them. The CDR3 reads CASSYSSGVVTEAFF. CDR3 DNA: TGTGCCAGCAGTTACTCCTCAGGGGTAGTAACTGAAGCTTTCTTT.